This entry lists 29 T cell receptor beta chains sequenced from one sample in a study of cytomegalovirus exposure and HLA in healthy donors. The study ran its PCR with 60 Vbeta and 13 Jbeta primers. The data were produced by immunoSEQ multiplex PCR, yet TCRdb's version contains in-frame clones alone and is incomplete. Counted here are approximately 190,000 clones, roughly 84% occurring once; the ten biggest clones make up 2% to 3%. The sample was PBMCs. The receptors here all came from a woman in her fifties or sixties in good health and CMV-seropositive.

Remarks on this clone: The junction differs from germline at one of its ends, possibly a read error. As DNA, the CDR3 is TGCGCCAGCAGCCAGCAGGACAGGGAGTGGGATACGCAGTATTTT. Its protein product is CASSQQDREWDTQYF. The chain recombines TRBV7-3 with TRBJ2-3, with 8 positions matching TRBD1. This CDR3 has 15 residues. Germline V gene data show CDR1 as SGHTA and CDR2 as FQGTGA.

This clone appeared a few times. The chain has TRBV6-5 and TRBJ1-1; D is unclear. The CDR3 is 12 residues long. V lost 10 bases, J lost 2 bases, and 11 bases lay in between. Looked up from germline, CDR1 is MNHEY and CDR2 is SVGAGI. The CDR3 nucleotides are TGTGCCACCCAAAGAGGAAACACTGAAGCTTTCTTT. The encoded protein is CATQRGNTEAFF.

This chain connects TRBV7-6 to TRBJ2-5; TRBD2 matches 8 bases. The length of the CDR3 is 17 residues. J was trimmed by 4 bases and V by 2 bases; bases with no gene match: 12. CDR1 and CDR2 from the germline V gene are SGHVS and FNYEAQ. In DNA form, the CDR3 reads TGTGCCAGCAGCTTAACGCGATACGGGGGGGCCGTAGAGACCCAGTACTTC. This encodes CASSLTRYGGAVETQYF.

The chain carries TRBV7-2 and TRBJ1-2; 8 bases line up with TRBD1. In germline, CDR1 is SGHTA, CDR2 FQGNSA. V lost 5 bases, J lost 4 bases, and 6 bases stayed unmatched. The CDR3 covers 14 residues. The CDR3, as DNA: TGTGCCAGCAGCCCGGGACAGGTTAGCTATGGCTACACCTTC. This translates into CASSPGQVSYGYTF.

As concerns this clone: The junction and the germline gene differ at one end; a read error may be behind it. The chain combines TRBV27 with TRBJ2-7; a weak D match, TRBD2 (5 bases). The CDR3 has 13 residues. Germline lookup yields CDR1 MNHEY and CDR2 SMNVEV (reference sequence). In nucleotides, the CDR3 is TGTGTCAGCTGGACCGGGAACAGCTACGAGCAGTACTTC. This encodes CVSWTGNSYEQYF.

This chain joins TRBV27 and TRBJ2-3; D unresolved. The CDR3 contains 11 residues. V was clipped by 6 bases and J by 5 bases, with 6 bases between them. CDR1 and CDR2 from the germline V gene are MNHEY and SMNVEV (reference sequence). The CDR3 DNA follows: TGTGCCAGCAGGTTTCTAGATACGCAGTATTTT. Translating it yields CASRFLDTQYF.

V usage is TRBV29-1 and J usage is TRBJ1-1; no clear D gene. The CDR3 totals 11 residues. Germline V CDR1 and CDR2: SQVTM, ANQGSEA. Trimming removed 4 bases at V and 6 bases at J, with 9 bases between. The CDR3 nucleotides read TGCAGCGTTGGGCGGCTCCCTGAAGCTTTCTTT. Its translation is CSVGRLPEAFF.

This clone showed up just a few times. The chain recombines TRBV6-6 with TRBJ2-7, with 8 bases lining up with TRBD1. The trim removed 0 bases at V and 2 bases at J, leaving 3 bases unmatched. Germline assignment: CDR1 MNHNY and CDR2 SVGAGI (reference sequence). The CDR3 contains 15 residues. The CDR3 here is CASSYSRQGTYEQYF. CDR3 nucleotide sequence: TGTGCCAGCAGTTACTCCCGACAGGGGACCTACGAGCAGTACTTC.

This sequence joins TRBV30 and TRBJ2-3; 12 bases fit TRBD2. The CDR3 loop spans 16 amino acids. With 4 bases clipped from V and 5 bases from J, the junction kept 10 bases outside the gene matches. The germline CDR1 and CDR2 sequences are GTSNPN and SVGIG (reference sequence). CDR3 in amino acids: CAWTIPASGGVDTQYF. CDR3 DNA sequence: TGTGCCTGGACCATACCCGCTAGCGGGGGGGTAGATACGCAGTATTTT.

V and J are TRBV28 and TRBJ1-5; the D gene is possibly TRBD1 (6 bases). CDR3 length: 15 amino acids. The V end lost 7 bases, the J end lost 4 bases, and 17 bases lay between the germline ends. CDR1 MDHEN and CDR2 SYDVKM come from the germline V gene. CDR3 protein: CASNGGRGQNQPQHF. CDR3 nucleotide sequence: TGTGCCAGCAATGGGGGCCGAGGTCAAAATCAGCCCCAGCATTTT.

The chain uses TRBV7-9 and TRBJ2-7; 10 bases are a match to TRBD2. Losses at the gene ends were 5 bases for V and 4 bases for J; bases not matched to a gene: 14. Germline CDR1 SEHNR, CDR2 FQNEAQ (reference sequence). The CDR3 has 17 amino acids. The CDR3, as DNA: TGTGCCAGCAGCCAATCATGGGGTAGCGGGGGGAGGTACGAGCAGTACTTC. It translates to CASSQSWGSGGRYEQYF.

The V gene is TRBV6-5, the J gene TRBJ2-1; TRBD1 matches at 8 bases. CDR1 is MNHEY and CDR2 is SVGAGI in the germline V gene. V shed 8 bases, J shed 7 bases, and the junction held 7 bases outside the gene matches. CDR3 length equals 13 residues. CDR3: CASHPRTGNEQFF. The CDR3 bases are TGTGCCAGCCATCCTAGGACAGGGAATGAGCAGTTCTTC.

CDR3: CASTPTGLGEKLFF. CDR3 DNA: TGTGCCAGTACCCCGACGGGACTAGGAGAAAAACTGTTTTTT. The chain links TRBV19 to TRBJ1-4, with D possibly matching TRBD1 (5 bases). Germline V lookup: CDR1 LNHDA, CDR2 SQIVND (reference sequence). The ends were cut back, 7 bases at V and 8 bases at J, with 17 bases in the middle. The CDR3 sequence is 14 residues long.

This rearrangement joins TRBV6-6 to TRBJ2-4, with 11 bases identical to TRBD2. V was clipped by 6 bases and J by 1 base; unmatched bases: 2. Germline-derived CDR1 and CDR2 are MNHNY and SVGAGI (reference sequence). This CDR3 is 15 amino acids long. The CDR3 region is CASRPSGGAKNIQYF. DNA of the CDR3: TGTGCCAGCAGGCCTAGCGGGGGGGCCAAAAACATTCAGTACTTC.

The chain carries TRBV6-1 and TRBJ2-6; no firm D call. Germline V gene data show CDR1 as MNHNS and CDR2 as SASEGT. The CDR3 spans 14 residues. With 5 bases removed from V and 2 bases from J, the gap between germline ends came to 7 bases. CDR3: CASSPSPGANVLTF. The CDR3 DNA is TGTGCCAGCAGTCCCTCTCCTGGGGCCAACGTCCTGACTTTC.

CDR3 sequence: CASSTSSTGNKNIQYF. In DNA form, the CDR3 reads TGTGCCAGTAGTACCTCCTCGACAGGGAACAAAAACATTCAGTACTTC. The V and J genes are TRBV19 and TRBJ2-4; 7 bases align to TRBD1. This CDR3 has 16 residues. After removal of 4 bases from V and 3 bases from J, the junction contained 9 bases not matched to a gene. Germline CDR1 LNHDA, CDR2 SQIVND (reference sequence).

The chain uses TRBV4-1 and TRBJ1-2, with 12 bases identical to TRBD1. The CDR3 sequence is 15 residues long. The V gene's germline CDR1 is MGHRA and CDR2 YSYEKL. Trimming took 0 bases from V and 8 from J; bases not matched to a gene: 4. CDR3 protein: CASSQEGQGAGGYTF. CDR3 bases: TGCGCCAGCAGCCAAGAGGGACAGGGGGCTGGGGGCTACACCTTC.

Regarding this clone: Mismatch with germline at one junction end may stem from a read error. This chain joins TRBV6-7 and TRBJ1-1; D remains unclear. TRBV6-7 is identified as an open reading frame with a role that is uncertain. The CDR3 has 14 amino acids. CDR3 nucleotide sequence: TGTGCCGGCAGTTATTTGGCGTTTAGCAGTGAAGCTTTCTTT. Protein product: CAGSYLAFSSEAFF.

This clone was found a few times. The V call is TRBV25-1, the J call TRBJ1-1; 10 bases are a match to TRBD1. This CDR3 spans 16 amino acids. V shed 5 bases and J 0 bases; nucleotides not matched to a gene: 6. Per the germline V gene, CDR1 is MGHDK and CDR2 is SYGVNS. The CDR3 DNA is TGTGCCAGCAGTCCCCGGACAGGGGGGCTGAACACTGAAGCTTTCTTT. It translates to CASSPRTGGLNTEAFF.

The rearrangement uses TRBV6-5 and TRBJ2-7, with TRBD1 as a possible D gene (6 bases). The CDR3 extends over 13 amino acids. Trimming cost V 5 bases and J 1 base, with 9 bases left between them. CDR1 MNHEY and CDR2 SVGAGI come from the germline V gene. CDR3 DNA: TGTGCCAGCAGTCAAGGACAGTCCTACGAGCAGTACTTC. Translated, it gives CASSQGQSYEQYF.

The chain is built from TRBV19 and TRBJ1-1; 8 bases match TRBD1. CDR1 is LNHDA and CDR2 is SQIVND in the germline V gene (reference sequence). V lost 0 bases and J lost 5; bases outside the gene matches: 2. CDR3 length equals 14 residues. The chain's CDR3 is CASSIDRGPTEAFF. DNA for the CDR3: TGTGCCAGTAGTATAGACAGGGGGCCAACTGAAGCTTTCTTT. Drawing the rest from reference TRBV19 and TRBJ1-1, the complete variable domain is DGGITQSPKYLFRKEGQNVTLSCEQNLNHDAMYWYRQDPGQGLRLIYYSQIVNDFQKGDIAEGYSVSREKKESFPLTVTSAQKNPTAFYLCASSIDRGPTEAFFGQGTRLTVV.

The CDR3 sequence: CASSQHGDRAVTGELFF. The CDR3 nucleotides are TGTGCCAGCAGTCAGCACGGGGACAGGGCGGTCACCGGGGAGCTGTTTTTT. V and J are TRBV27 and TRBJ2-2, with 9 bases matching TRBD1. The CDR3 is made up of 17 amino acids. Germline-derived CDR1 and CDR2 are MNHEY and SMNVEV (reference sequence). The V and J ends lost 5 bases and 4 bases, in that order; junction bases with no gene match: 11.

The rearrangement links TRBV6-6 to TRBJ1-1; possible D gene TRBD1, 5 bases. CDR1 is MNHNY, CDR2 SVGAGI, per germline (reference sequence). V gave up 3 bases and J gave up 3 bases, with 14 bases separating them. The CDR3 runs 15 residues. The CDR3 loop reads CASSYIGGRDTEAFF. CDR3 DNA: TGTGCCAGCAGTTATATCGGGGGACGGGACACTGAAGCTTTCTTT.

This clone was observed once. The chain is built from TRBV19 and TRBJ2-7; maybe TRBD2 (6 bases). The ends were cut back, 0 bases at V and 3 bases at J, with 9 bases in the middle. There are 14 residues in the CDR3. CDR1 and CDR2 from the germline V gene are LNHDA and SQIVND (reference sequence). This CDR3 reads CASSIEGGFYEQYF. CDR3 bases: TGTGCCAGTAGTATAGAAGGAGGGTTCTACGAGCAGTACTTC.

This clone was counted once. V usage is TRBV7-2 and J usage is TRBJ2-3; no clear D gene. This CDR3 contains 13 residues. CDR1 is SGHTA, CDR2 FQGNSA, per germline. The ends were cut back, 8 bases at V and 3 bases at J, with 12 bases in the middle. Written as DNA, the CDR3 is TGTGCCAGCGGCACGACTGAGACAGATACGCAGTATTTT. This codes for CASGTTETDTQYF.

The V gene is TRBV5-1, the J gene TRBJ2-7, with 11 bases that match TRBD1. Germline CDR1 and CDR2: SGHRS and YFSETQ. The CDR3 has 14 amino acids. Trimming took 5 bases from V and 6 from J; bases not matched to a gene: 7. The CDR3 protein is CASSGTGGSVEQYF. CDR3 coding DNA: TGCGCCAGCAGTGGGACAGGGGGTTCTGTCGAGCAGTACTTC.

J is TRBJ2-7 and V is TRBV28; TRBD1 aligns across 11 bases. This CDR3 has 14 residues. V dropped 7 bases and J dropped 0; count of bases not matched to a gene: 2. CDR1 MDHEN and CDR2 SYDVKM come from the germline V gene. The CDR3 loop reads CASTGTGGSYEQYF. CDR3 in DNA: TGTGCCAGCACCGGGACAGGGGGCTCCTACGAGCAGTACTTC.

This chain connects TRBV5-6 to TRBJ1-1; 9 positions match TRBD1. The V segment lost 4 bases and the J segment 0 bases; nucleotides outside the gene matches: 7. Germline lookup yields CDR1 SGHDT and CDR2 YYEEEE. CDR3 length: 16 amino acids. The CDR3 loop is CASSTGTGLMNTEAFF. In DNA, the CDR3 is TGTGCCAGCAGCACCGGGACAGGGTTGATGAACACTGAAGCTTTCTTT.

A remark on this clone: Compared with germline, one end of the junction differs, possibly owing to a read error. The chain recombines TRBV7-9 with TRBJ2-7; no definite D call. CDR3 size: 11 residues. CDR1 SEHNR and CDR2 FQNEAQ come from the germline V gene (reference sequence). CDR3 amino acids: CSSSSIYEQYF. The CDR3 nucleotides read TGTTCCAGCAGCTCTATCTACGAGCAGTACTTC. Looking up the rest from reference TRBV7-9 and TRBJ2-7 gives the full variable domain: DTGVSQNPRHKITKRGQNVTFRCDPISEHNRLYWYRQTLGQGPEFLTYFQNEAQLEKSRLLSDRFSAERPKGSFSTLEIQRTEQGDSAMYLCSSSSIYEQYFGPGTRLTVT.